These T cell receptor beta chains were read from a single sample in a study of Graves' ophthalmopathy and Graves' hyperthyroidism. TCRdb recomputed calls from the multiplex PCR reads with MiXCR, one row per CDR3 protein. The profile shows about 400,000 distinct CDR3 sequences, roughly 15% of them singletons. The source material was peripheral blood. These receptors were collected from a woman between 18 and 30 years old with stable Graves' hyperthyroidism. The CDR3 runs from the conserved cysteine through the conserved F or W. The D gene is left open where the match is weak. Size is omitted from some rows. Given values are once, few, many or a class for expanded clones.

clone_size	j_call	d_call	v_call	cdr3_aa	cdr3_nt
many	TRBJ1-1	.	TRBV12-3/TRBV12-4	CASSATGEAFF	TGTGCCAGCAGCGCGACGGGTGAAGCTTTCTTT
many	TRBJ2-3	.	TRBV6-5	CASSYGPADTQYF	TGTGCCAGCAGTTATGGTCCGGCAGATACGCAGTATTTT
many	TRBJ1-2	.	TRBV7-9	CASSNPGVNYGYTF	TGTGCCAGCAGCAATCCGGGGGTTAACTATGGCTACACCTTC
many	TRBJ1-1	.	TRBV28	CASSPGPLGAFF	TGTGCCAGCAGTCCGGGACCCCTCGGAGCTTTCTTT
.	TRBJ1-2	.	TRBV7-2	CASSPDRPWGYTF	TGTGCCAGCAGCCCGGACCGGCCTTGGGGCTACACCTTC
few	TRBJ2-2	.	TRBV5-1	CASSLLQGPTNTGELFF	TGCGCCAGCAGCTTACTCCAGGGACCGACTAACACCGGGGAGCTGTTTTTT
.	TRBJ2-7	TRBD1	TRBV19	CASSISDRAHYEQYF	TGTGCCAGTAGTATATCGGACAGGGCCCACTACGAGCAGTACTTC
many	TRBJ2-5	TRBD1	TRBV18	CASSPGQLGETQYF	TGTGCCAGCTCACCGGGACAGCTGGGGGAGACCCAGTACTTC
many	TRBJ1-2	.	TRBV4-2	CASSQEAGRYGYTF	TGTGCCAGCAGCCAAGAGGCAGGGCGCTATGGCTACACCTTC
many	TRBJ1-2	TRBD1	TRBV6-5	CASSYVGQGANYGYTF	TGTGCCAGCAGTTACGTGGGGCAGGGGGCGAACTATGGCTACACCTTC
many	TRBJ1-1	TRBD1	TRBV10-3	CAISETGQKAEAFF	TGTGCCATCAGTGAAACGGGACAGAAAGCTGAAGCTTTCTTT
many	TRBJ1-1	TRBD1	TRBV28	CASNRGGTGPNTEAFF	TGTGCCAGCAACCGGGGGGGGACAGGGCCGAACACTGAAGCTTTCTTT
many	TRBJ2-7	.	TRBV12-3/TRBV12-4	CASSLARAAVEQYF	TGTGCCAGCAGTTTAGCGCGGGCGGCGGTCGAGCAGTACTTC
many	TRBJ1-2	.	TRBV11-2	CASSLERVSNYGYTF	TGTGCCAGCAGCTTAGAGAGGGTTTCAAACTATGGCTACACCTTC
many	TRBJ1-2	.	TRBV20-1	CSASGTLSNYGYTF	TGCAGTGCCTCCGGAACACTTTCTAACTATGGCTACACCTTC
many	TRBJ2-7	TRBD1	TRBV27	CASSSRTGLTYEQYF	TGTGCCAGCAGTTCTAGGACAGGGCTGACCTACGAGCAGTACTTC
many	TRBJ2-7	TRBD1	TRBV11-2	CASSPRLRQGGSEQYF	TGTGCCAGCAGCCCCCGATTAAGACAGGGTGGAAGCGAGCAGTACTTC
many	TRBJ2-7	TRBD2	TRBV6-5	CASRSSGAMYEQYF	TGTGCCAGCAGAAGCAGCGGGGCGATGTACGAGCAGTACTTC
few	TRBJ2-2	TRBD2	TRBV19	CASRGIIAGGNTGELFF	TGTGCCAGTAGGGGGATAATAGCGGGGGGCAACACCGGGGAGCTGTTTTTT
many	TRBJ2-7	.	TRBV12-3/TRBV12-4	CASSAGRPYEQYF	TGTGCCAGCAGTGCCGGACGACCCTACGAGCAGTACTTC
many	TRBJ2-5	.	TRBV6-4	CASSYSTGLLTTQYF	TGTGCCAGCAGTTACTCGACGGGACTCCTCACAACCCAGTACTTC
many	TRBJ1-1	TRBD1	TRBV2	CASSTGAAVYGNTEAFF	TGTGCCAGCAGTACAGGGGCCGCGGTCTACGGGAACACTGAAGCTTTCTTT
many	TRBJ1-5	.	TRBV6-5	CASSYRTGNQPQHF	TGTGCCAGCAGTTACCGGACGGGAAATCAGCCCCAGCATTTT
few	TRBJ1-1	.	TRBV5-5	CASSSRWGDTEAFF	TGTGCCAGCAGTTCCCGATGGGGGGACACTGAAGCTTTCTTT
few	TRBJ1-2	.	TRBV19	CASRPGVSGGYTF	TGTGCCAGTAGGCCCGGCGTGTCGGGAGGCTACACCTTC
many	TRBJ1-2	.	TRBV12-3/TRBV12-4	CASNPIWGLSGYTF	TGTGCCAGCAATCCAATCTGGGGGCTCTCTGGCTACACCTTC
few	TRBJ2-4	TRBD1	TRBV12-3/TRBV12-4	CASSFRSPQGLAKNIQYF	TGTGCCAGCAGTTTCAGGTCCCCACAGGGGTTAGCCAAAAACATTCAGTACTTC
many	TRBJ1-6	TRBD1	TRBV12-3/TRBV12-4	CASSPGGALGSPLHF	TGTGCCAGCAGTCCAGGGGGGGCACTTGGATCACCCCTCCACTTT
many	TRBJ1-3	TRBD1	TRBV11-2	CASSSSRGPGNTIYF	TGTGCCAGCAGTTCGAGCAGGGGGCCTGGAAACACCATATATTTT
many	TRBJ2-7	.	TRBV27	CASSTDSNYEQYF	TGTGCCAGCAGTACGGACTCTAACTACGAGCAGTACTTC
few	TRBJ2-7	.	TRBV20-1	CSARGGDSTYEQYF	TGCAGTGCTAGAGGGGGGGATAGTACCTACGAGCAGTACTTC